The 26 T cell receptor beta chains given below trace back to one sample, sequenced in a study of blood T cell repertoires in COVID-19. Some clones are missing from TCRdb's copy, which holds only in-frame ones; the method was immunoSEQ multiplex PCR. Of about 340,000 clones listed, approximately 86% are singletons. Sequencing was carried out using peripheral blood. These receptors came from a woman between 55 and 75 years old with COVID-19, enrolled during active disease.

This sequence joins TRBV7-3 and TRBJ2-2, with a possible D match to TRBD1 (5 bases). Per the germline V gene, CDR1 is SGHTA and CDR2 is FQGTGA. This CDR3 is built from 15 residues. Trimming pared 4 bases from V and 1 base from J, leaving 10 bases between. The CDR3 loop is CASSSRQGNTGELFF. The CDR3 DNA reads TGTGCCAGCAGCTCGAGGCAGGGGAACACCGGGGAGCTGTTTTTT.

The rearrangement joins TRBV6-2 or TRBV6-3 to TRBJ2-1; tentatively, D is TRBD2 (6 bases). Germline CDR1 MNHEY, CDR2 SVGEGT. V gave up 6 bases and J gave up 4 bases, with 19 bases separating them. The CDR3 spans 16 residues. The CDR3 region is CASSPVGGAGYNEQFF. DNA for the CDR3: TGTGCCAGCAGCCCGGTAGGAGGGGCGGGATACAATGAGCAGTTCTTC.

The V call is TRBV27, the J call TRBJ1-2; TRBD1 matches at 7 bases. Looked up from germline, CDR1 is MNHEY and CDR2 is SMNVEV (reference sequence). The CDR3 runs to 17 residues. V was pared by 7 bases and J by 4 bases, with 18 bases of the junction left unmatched. The CDR3 loop reads CASTPGGQGDGFYGYTF. CDR3 in DNA: TGTGCCAGCACCCCCGGGGGCCAGGGGGATGGCTTCTATGGCTACACCTTC.

V and J are TRBV12-3 or TRBV12-4 and TRBJ2-1; D is unclear. The V end lost 4 bases, the J end lost 12 bases, and 10 bases lay between the germline ends. CDR3 size: 11 residues. In DNA, the CDR3 is TGTGCCAGCAGTTCCCCTCCCCGGCAGTTCTTC. Amino acids: CASSSPPRQFF.

The J gene is TRBJ2-7, the V gene TRBV7-2; 8 bases fit TRBD1. The CDR3 contains 15 residues. Germline trimming cut 6 bases from V and 7 bases from J; bases unmatched to any gene: 14. CDR1 and CDR2 from the germline V gene are SGHTA and FQGNSA. DNA for the CDR3: TGTGCCAGCAGATACTCCGGGACAGGAACCCTAGAGCAGTACTTC. It encodes CASRYSGTGTLEQYF.

The chain uses TRBV11-1 and TRBJ2-4; no clear D. V lost 0 bases, J lost 0 bases, and 6 bases lay in between. From germline, CDR1 is SGHAT and CDR2 FQDESV (reference sequence). The length of the CDR3 is 15 residues. DNA for the CDR3: TGTGCCAGCAGCTTAGCGCGACAAGCCAAAAACATTCAGTACTTC. This translates into CASSLARQAKNIQYF.

The chain carries TRBV7-2 and TRBJ1-2, with TRBD1 matching 7 bases. This CDR3 has 14 amino acids. The V and J ends lost 5 bases and 7 bases, in that order; junction bases with no gene match: 10. Germline CDR1 reads SGHTA; CDR2 reads FQGNSA. CDR3 sequence: CASSDSQGQVGYTF. CDR3 sequence (DNA): TGTGCCAGCAGCGACTCACAGGGGCAGGTTGGCTACACCTTC.

The genes are TRBV5-4 and TRBJ1-6; no clear D gene. Germline lookup yields CDR1 SGHNT and CDR2 YYREEE (reference sequence). The CDR3 loop spans 13 amino acids. The ends were cut back, 4 bases at V and 3 bases at J, with 5 bases in the middle. Here the CDR3 DNA reads TGTGCCAGCAGCCCAGACTATAATTCACCCCTCCACTTT. It encodes CASSPDYNSPLHF.

This clone has only one observation. The rearrangement joins TRBV30 to TRBJ1-4; no clear D gene. The CDR3 runs 14 residues. Looked up from germline, CDR1 is GTSNPN and CDR2 is SVGIG (reference sequence). The CDR3 loop is CAGEVESTNEKLFF. The CDR3 DNA sequence: TGTGCTGGGGAGGTTGAGTCAACTAATGAAAAACTGTTTTTT.

The V gene is TRBV5-1, the J gene TRBJ2-5; the D is unclear. Germline V gene sequence: CDR1 SGHRS, CDR2 YFSETQ. The CDR3 is 11 residues long. Deletions cut 5 bases from V and 2 bases from J, with 4 bases between. The CDR3 loop is CASRQQETQYF. CDR3 coding DNA: TGCGCCAGCAGGCAGCAAGAGACCCAGTACTTC.

Details on this clone: Other DNA sequences of this sample code for an identical CDR3. This chain uses TRBV7-2 with TRBJ2-5; 7 bases fit TRBD1. With V trimmed by 5 bases and J by 1 base, 4 bases remained unmatched. There are 14 residues in the CDR3. CDR1 is SGHTA, CDR2 FQGNSA, per germline. DNA of the CDR3: TGTGCCAGCAGCCTACAGGGGTCCCAAGAGACCCAGTACTTC. This codes for CASSLQGSQETQYF.

This clone was counted ten times or more. This sequence joins TRBV2 and TRBJ1-6; D is possibly TRBD1 (5 bases). V shed 0 bases and J shed 5 bases, with 14 bases lying between them. This CDR3 region has 17 residues. The germline gives CDR1 SNHLY, CDR2 FYNNEI. CDR3 protein: CASSEALGHSNNSPLHF. The DNA of the CDR3 is TGTGCCAGCAGTGAAGCGTTAGGACACTCGAATAATTCACCCCTCCACTTT.

J is TRBJ1-2 and V is TRBV2; D ambiguous. Per germline, CDR1 SNHLY and CDR2 FYNNEI. There are 14 residues in the CDR3. The ends were cut back, 1 base at V and 5 bases at J, with 11 bases in the middle. The CDR3 DNA follows: TGTGCCAGCAGTGAAGGTTCAGGACTTTATGGCTACACCTTC. Translating gives CASSEGSGLYGYTF.

V is TRBV12-5 and J is TRBJ2-5, with D maybe TRBD2 (6 bases). The CDR3 runs to 13 residues. Germline V CDR1 and CDR2: LGHNT, FRNRAP. Trimming removed 7 bases at V and 6 bases at J, with 15 bases between. CDR3 region: CASARGTFQTQYF. In DNA, the CDR3 is TGTGCTAGTGCCCGGGGGACTTTTCAGACCCAGTACTTC.

This clone showed up just once. V gene TRBV6-5 combines with J gene TRBJ1-2, with 10 bases identical to TRBD1. V lost 3 bases, J lost 4 bases, and 5 bases stayed unmatched. CDR1 and CDR2 (germline): MNHEY, SVGAGI. This CDR3 comprises 15 residues. CDR3 nucleotides: TGTGCCAGCAGTTATCCGGGACAGGGGTTCTATGGCTACACCTTC. Protein product: CASSYPGQGFYGYTF.

The CDR3 loop reads CASSQVPLRRGETQYF. The CDR3 DNA reads TGCGCCAGCAGCCAAGTCCCCCTTCGAAGGGGTGAGACCCAGTACTTC. V gene TRBV4-3 combines with J gene TRBJ2-5, with a weak D call TRBD1 (5 bases). V shed 1 base and J shed 5 bases, with 17 bases lying between them. Germline-derived CDR1 and CDR2 are LGHNA and YSLEER. The CDR3 spans 16 residues.

Only one count was recorded for this clone. The chain joins TRBV6-2 or TRBV6-3 to TRBJ1-5; D is possibly TRBD1 (5 bases). This CDR3 region has 14 residues. V lost 5 bases to trimming and J lost 0 bases, with 8 bases between them. Per germline, CDR1 MNHEY and CDR2 SVGEGT. CDR3 nucleotide sequence: TGTGCCAGCAGTGGACACTATAGCAATCAGCCCCAGCATTTT. Translated: CASSGHYSNQPQHF.

J is TRBJ2-3 and V is TRBV5-4, with 10 bases lining up with TRBD2. CDR3 size: 16 residues. J was trimmed by 3 bases and V by 3 bases; bases with no gene match: 7. The germline V gene has CDR1 SGHNT and CDR2 YYREEE (reference sequence). The CDR3 region has the DNA TGTGCCAGCAGCTCTCCTCTAGCGGGGGAAACAGATACGCAGTATTTT. Its protein is CASSSPLAGETDTQYF.

This clone was counted a few times. The chain links TRBV4-3 to TRBJ1-5; TRBD1 aligns across 7 bases. V lost 6 bases, J lost 6 bases, and 17 bases stayed unmatched. The CDR3 is 17 amino acids. Germline V gene data show CDR1 as LGHNA and CDR2 as YSLEER. The CDR3 loop reads CASSPQPPGQHSQPQHF. Here the CDR3 DNA reads TGCGCCAGCAGTCCTCAACCCCCGGGACAGCATTCTCAGCCCCAGCATTTT.

This chain uses TRBV18 with TRBJ2-3; 7 bases line up with TRBD2. Per the germline V gene, CDR1 is KGHSH and CDR2 is LQKENI. The length of the CDR3 is 13 residues. V gave up 7 bases and J gave up 5 bases; unmatched junction bases: 6. CDR3 nucleotides: TGTGCCAGCTGCCGGGACTACGAAGATACGCAGTATTTT. Amino acids: CASCRDYEDTQYF.

The chain recombines TRBV30 with TRBJ1-4; 8 bases align to TRBD1. Germline V CDR1 and CDR2: GTSNPN, SVGIG (reference sequence). Trimming at V came to 2 bases and at J to 10 bases, leaving 18 bases not matched to a gene. The CDR3 sequence is 17 residues long. In nucleotides, the CDR3 is TGTGCCTGGAGTACCGATTGGACAGGGCGAACGGCCCTAAAACTGTTTTTT. Protein product: CAWSTDWTGRTALKLFF.

This chain links TRBV4-3 with TRBJ1-6, with a tentative D call TRBD1 (5 bases). This CDR3 is built from 17 residues. Looked up from germline, CDR1 is LGHNA and CDR2 is YSLEER. Trimming stripped 5 bases from V and 1 base from J, with 15 bases between. The CDR3 DNA is TGCGCCAGCAGCGAATACCAGGGAGGATCCTATAATTCACCCCTCCACTTT. This gives the protein CASSEYQGGSYNSPLHF.

The genes are TRBV5-8 and TRBJ1-4; 9 bases are a match to TRBD1. Germline-derived CDR1 and CDR2 are SGHTS and YDEGEE. V dropped 0 bases and J dropped 8; count of bases not matched to a gene: 8. This CDR3 comprises 16 residues. The chain's CDR3 is CASSLATWTGVEKLFF. The CDR3 DNA follows: TGTGCCAGCAGCTTGGCCACCTGGACAGGGGTCGAAAAACTGTTTTTT.

The rearrangement links TRBV9 to TRBJ1-2; the D gene is possibly TRBD1 (5 bases). Germline V gene data show CDR1 as SGDLS and CDR2 as YYNGEE. V was clipped by 0 bases and J by 0 bases, with 15 bases between them. This CDR3 region has 17 residues. The CDR3 loop is CASSVDSQVVANYGYTF. CDR3 in DNA: TGTGCCAGCAGCGTAGATTCACAGGTTGTAGCTAACTATGGCTACACCTTC.

The chain uses TRBV7-9 and TRBJ2-5; no clear D. Looked up from germline, CDR1 is SEHNR and CDR2 is FQNEAQ (reference sequence). V lost 6 bases and J lost 3, with 8 bases in between. The CDR3 loop spans 12 amino acids. The CDR3 nucleotides read TGTGCCAGCAGTATATCGGAAGAGACCCAGTACTTC. Protein: CASSISEETQYF. Filled out from reference TRBV7-9 and TRBJ2-5, the complete variable domain reads DTGVSQNPRHKITKRGQNVTFRCDPISEHNRLYWYRQTLGQGPEFLTYFQNEAQLEKSRLLSDRFSAERPKGSFSTLEIQRTEQGDSAMYLCASSISEETQYFGPGTRLLVL.

This clone has just one count. The gene calls are TRBV7-9 and TRBJ2-1; TRBD2 matches 10 bases. The germline V gene encodes CDR1 SEHNR and CDR2 FQNEAQ (reference sequence). The CDR3 is made up of 16 amino acids. After removal of 0 bases from V and 5 bases from J, the junction contained 4 bases not matched to a gene. CDR3 residues: CASSLALAGAHNEQFF. The CDR3 DNA is TGTGCCAGCAGCTTAGCCCTAGCGGGGGCTCACAATGAGCAGTTCTTC. The whole variable domain, remainder taken from reference TRBV7-9 and TRBJ2-1, is DTGVSQNPRHKITKRGQNVTFRCDPISEHNRLYWYRQTLGQGPEFLTYFQNEAQLEKSRLLSDRFSAERPKGSFSTLEIQRTEQGDSAMYLCASSLALAGAHNEQFFGPGTRLTVL.